This entry lists 13 T cell receptor beta chains sequenced from one sample in a study of CD8 T cells in ankylosing spondylitis. TCRdb called the 5' RACE reads again in MiXCR, with one record for every CDR3 protein. The data hold 200,000 or so distinct CDR3 sequences, with 13% observed a single time. What was sequenced was blood, either unsorted or a sorted T cell fraction (not recorded which). All receptors come from a female donor with ankylosing spondylitis or in good health (not recorded which).

This clonotype occurred many times. The chain couples TRBV12-3 or TRBV12-4 to TRBJ1-2, with D perhaps matching TRBD1 (6 bases). V was cut by 5 bases and J by 6 bases, with 10 bases left in between. The CDR3 totals 12 residues. Here the CDR3 reads CASSPQGDGYTF. As DNA, the CDR3 is TGTGCCAGCAGTCCACAGGGCGATGGCTACACCTTC.

This clonotype has ten or more counts. The CDR3 loop is CASSLSGFGNTIYF. Written as DNA, the CDR3 is TGTGCCAGCAGCTTGTCAGGGTTCGGAAACACCATATATTTT. The chain carries TRBV7-2 and TRBJ1-3, with a possible D match to TRBD1 (5 bases). The length of the CDR3 is 14 residues. Germline CDR1 is SGHTA and CDR2 is FQGNSA. The germline V and J ends were trimmed by 3 bases and 4 bases, with 10 bases remaining between them.

This clonotype has a handful of counts. This chain links TRBV4-3 with TRBJ2-7; 8 bases line up with TRBD1. CDR3 length: 13 amino acids. The trim removed 4 bases at V and 4 bases at J, leaving 3 bases unmatched. Germline CDR1 reads LGHNA; CDR2 reads YSLEER. CDR3 protein: CASSPWTGYEQYF. CDR3 nucleotide sequence: TGCGCCAGCAGCCCGTGGACAGGGTACGAGCAGTACTTC.

This clonotype was seen more than once but under ten times. The rearrangement links TRBV3-1 to TRBJ2-1; TRBD2 agrees at 9 bases. Germline V gene lookup returns CDR1 LGHDT and CDR2 YNNKEL (reference sequence). The CDR3 consists of 16 residues. Losses at the gene ends were 4 bases for V and 7 bases for J; bases not matched to a gene: 11. Here the CDR3 DNA reads TGTGCCAGCAGCCCCGGTAAGAGCGGGAGGAGGAATGAGCAGTTCTTC. Translated, it gives CASSPGKSGRRNEQFF.

This clonotype was observed at least ten times. The chain employs TRBV20-1 and TRBJ2-5; weak D call: TRBD1 (5 bases). The CDR3 loop spans 14 amino acids. CDR1 DFQATT and CDR2 SNEGSKA come from the germline V gene (reference sequence). V was cut by 4 bases and J by 0 bases, with 12 bases left in between. This chain's CDR3 is CSATPGWYQETQYF. In DNA form, the CDR3 reads TGCAGTGCTACTCCAGGGTGGTACCAAGAGACCCAGTACTTC.

This clonotype was detected only a few times. The chain joins TRBV3-1 to TRBJ2-7; D unresolved. Trimming left V 4 bases short and J 7 bases short, with 14 bases between. This CDR3 has 13 residues. From germline, CDR1 is LGHDT and CDR2 YNNKEL (reference sequence). CDR3: CASSPSPLWEQYF. DNA for the CDR3: TGTGCCAGCAGCCCTTCCCCCTTGTGGGAGCAGTACTTC.

This clonotype has a handful of counts. The V gene is TRBV4-2, the J gene TRBJ2-5, with 8 bases aligning to TRBD2. Germline CDR1 LGHNA, CDR2 YNFKEQ. The CDR3 runs 17 residues. V dropped 3 bases and J dropped 4; count of bases not matched to a gene: 13. As DNA, the CDR3 is TGTGCCAGCAGCCAGGAGCCTAATCCCCGGGAGGGAGAGACCCAGTACTTC. Translation: CASSQEPNPREGETQYF.

This clonotype was seen more than once but under ten times. J is TRBJ2-1 and V is TRBV7-2; TRBD2 matches 10 bases. Trimming took 1 base from V and 9 from J; bases not matched to a gene: 6. Germline loops: CDR1 SGHTA, CDR2 FQGNSA. The CDR3 loop spans 15 amino acids. CDR3 nucleotide sequence: TGTGCCAGCAGCTTAGGAGCGGGAGGGGTCGGTGAGCAGTTCTTC. Its protein product is CASSLGAGGVGEQFF.

This clonotype was seen many times. This chain joins TRBV29-1 and TRBJ1-5, with D uncertain. The V end was cut by 7 bases, the J end by 10 bases, with 20 bases between. Germline V gene lookup returns CDR1 SQVTM and CDR2 ANQGSEA. The CDR3 covers 13 residues. DNA for the CDR3: TGCAGCGCACTGACCGCCCAAGGCTTCCCCCAGCATTTT. Protein product: CSALTAQGFPQHF.

The genes are TRBV7-2 and TRBJ1-5; possible D gene TRBD1, 5 bases. The CDR3 runs 15 residues. Germline loops: CDR1 SGHTA, CDR2 FQGNSA. Trimming removed 3 bases at V and 5 bases at J, with 14 bases between. The CDR3 coding sequence is TGTGCCAGCAGCTTGGCTAGGCAGGGAGATCAGCCCCAGCATTTT. It encodes CASSLARQGDQPQHF.

There are many counts of this clonotype. The chain joins TRBV4-3 to TRBJ2-7; TRBD1 matches at 10 bases. From germline, CDR1 is LGHNA and CDR2 YSLEER. V lost 1 base and J lost 1; bases outside the gene matches: 13. CDR3 length: 19 residues. Written as DNA, the CDR3 is TGCGCCAGCAGCCAAGCGACAGGGGGCGCGGGCGCCCTGTCCTACGAGCAGTACTTC. The encoded protein is CASSQATGGAGALSYEQYF.

This clonotype was detected only a few times. This sequence may be a read error, since a much larger clone differs from it by one base. The J gene is TRBJ2-3, the V gene TRBV28, with 7 positions matching TRBD2. In germline, CDR1 is MDHEN, CDR2 SYDVKM. The CDR3 covers 15 residues. Trimming at V came to 3 bases and at J to 2 bases, leaving 5 bases not matched to a gene. CDR3 sequence (DNA): TGTGCCAGCAGTTTCCCTAGCGGACTCACAGATACGCAGTATTTT. Translation: CASSFPSGLTDTQYF. Drawing the rest from reference TRBV28 and TRBJ2-3, the complete variable domain is DVKVTQSSRYLVKRTGEKVFLECVQDMDHENMFWYRQDPGLGLRLIYFSYDVKMKEKGDIPEGYSVSREKKERFSLILESASTNQTSMYLCASSFPSGLTDTQYFGPGTRLTVL.

This clonotype was seen many times. This sequence joins TRBV18 and TRBJ2-5; D not resolved. The CDR3 runs to 13 residues. Trimming removed 2 bases at V and 3 bases at J, with 7 bases between. Per germline, CDR1 KGHSH and CDR2 LQKENI. Here the CDR3 reads CASSPNREETQYF. DNA for the CDR3: TGTGCCAGCTCACCAAACAGAGAAGAGACCCAGTACTTC.